Below, 13 T cell receptor beta chains from the same sample are listed, as sequenced in a study of regulatory T cells in long-lasting Graves disease. CDR3-region Arm-PCR and iRepertoire HTBI primers produced the TCR beta libraries. TCRdb ran MiXCR on the multiplex PCR reads and lists one entry per CDR3 protein. The repertoire has about 520,000 distinct CDR3 sequences, 12% of them found once; the top ten carry about 8.3%. Noted time point: newly diagnosed GD, antithyroid drugs for less than 3 months. Making the TCR library involved RNA that had been extracted from PBMCs. In addition, the sample was reused for a study of T cells in Graves' hyperthyroidism and ophthalmopathy.

The material was peripheral blood mononuclear cells (PBMCs), obtained at new diagnosis, from a patient treated with antithyroid drugs. The receptors shown here come from a woman between 25 and 40 years old with Graves disease.

This clonotype was seen at least ten times. For the CDR3, the DNA is TGTGCCAGCAGCGACTCTCACAGGGTTGGAGAGACCCAGTACTTC. Amino acids: CASSDSHRVGETQYF. This rearrangement joins TRBV11-2 to TRBJ2-5, with D perhaps TRBD1 (6 bases). With 5 bases removed from V and 4 bases from J, the gap between germline ends came to 17 bases. The CDR3 extends over 15 amino acids. The germline V gene has CDR1 SGHAT and CDR2 FQNNGV.

This clonotype has ten or more counts. The CDR3 sequence is CASSLVGLWGETQYF. The CDR3 DNA follows: TGTGCCAGCAGTTTGGTCGGCCTTTGGGGGGAGACCCAGTACTTC. The J gene is TRBJ2-5, the V gene TRBV28, with D tentatively TRBD1 or TRBD2 (5 bases each). The CDR3 runs 15 residues. CDR1 and CDR2 (germline): MDHEN, SYDVKM. The ends were cut back, 3 bases at V and 5 bases at J, with 16 bases in the middle.

This chain uses TRBV6-1 with TRBJ1-5, with unresolved D. The CDR3 is made up of 18 amino acids. Germline lookup yields CDR1 MNHNS and CDR2 SASEGT. The V gene lost 5 bases and the J gene lost 0 bases, with 20 bases spanning the gap. The CDR3 DNA is TGTGCCAGCAGTCCACATGGGAACCTTAAACGTAGCAATCAGCCCCAGCATTTT. Translation: CASSPHGNLKRSNQPQHF.

The sample holds a few counts of this clonotype. The V gene is TRBV9, the J gene TRBJ2-1; perhaps D is TRBD1 or TRBD2 (6 bases each). The CDR3 length is 15 residues. Trimming shortened V by 3 bases and J by 4 bases, and 14 bases separated the two germline ends. Germline V CDR1 and CDR2: SGDLS, YYNGEE. The CDR3 nucleotides read TGTGCCAGCAGCGAGAGGGGGGACGGATACAATGAGCAGTTCTTC. As protein: CASSERGDGYNEQFF.

This clonotype was seen repeatedly, ten times or more. J is TRBJ1-1 and V is TRBV28; D unresolved. The CDR3 runs to 14 residues. CDR1 is MDHEN and CDR2 is SYDVKM in the germline V gene. The V gene lost 7 bases and the J gene lost 0 bases, with 12 bases spanning the gap. The CDR3 loop reads CASTLTPMNTEAFF. The CDR3 DNA follows: TGTGCCAGCACCCTGACACCTATGAACACTGAAGCTTTCTTT.

A few counts support this clonotype. V is TRBV6-1 and J is TRBJ2-7, with TRBD2 matching over 13 bases. This CDR3 is 16 amino acids long. The V and J ends lost 1 base and 5 bases, in that order; junction bases with no gene match: 5. Germline CDR1 and CDR2: MNHNS and SASEGT. The CDR3 is CASSEGLAGGGHEQYF. For the CDR3, the DNA is TGTGCCAGCAGTGAAGGACTAGCGGGAGGTGGCCACGAGCAGTACTTC.

This clonotype was counted many times. This chain links TRBV20-1 with TRBJ2-7; D possibly corresponds to TRBD1 (7 bases). Trimming shortened V by 3 bases and J by 3 bases, and 15 bases separated the two germline ends. The CDR3 extends over 14 amino acids. Germline values: CDR1 DFQATT, CDR2 SNEGSKA (reference sequence). The CDR3 DNA follows: TGCAGTGCTAGGGAGACAGGGCGGGACTACGAGCAGTACTTC. This gives the protein CSARETGRDYEQYF.

The chain links TRBV18 to TRBJ1-3; D is undetermined. The V end lost 2 bases, the J end lost 2 bases, and 10 bases lay between the germline ends. This CDR3 contains 15 residues. The germline V gene encodes CDR1 KGHSH and CDR2 LQKENI. CDR3 in amino acids: CASSPTQGPGNTIYF. DNA of the CDR3: TGTGCCAGCTCACCAACCCAAGGGCCTGGAAACACCATATATTTT.

This clonotype was recorded at least ten times. The junction departs from the called germline gene at one end, perhaps through a read error. The J gene is TRBJ1-2, the V gene TRBV11-2, with D tentatively TRBD1 (5 bases). Germline CDR1 SGHAT, CDR2 FQNNGV. This CDR3 has 14 residues. CDR3 in amino acids: CANSRGPSNYGYTF. CDR3 coding DNA: TGTGCCAACAGCCGGGGACCCTCTAACTATGGCTACACCTTC.

The chain combines TRBV5-1 with TRBJ1-1; D is unclear. There are 14 residues in the CDR3. Trimming took 0 bases from V and 1 from J, leaving 7 bases between them. CDR1 is SGHRS and CDR2 is YFSETQ in the germline V gene. The CDR3 sequence: CASSLAHENTEAFF. CDR3 in DNA: TGCGCCAGCAGCTTGGCACATGAGAACACTGAAGCTTTCTTT.

Many counts were recorded for this clonotype. The V and J genes are TRBV11-3 and TRBJ2-1; 7 nucleotides align to TRBD2. In germline, CDR1 is SGHNT, CDR2 YENEEA. This CDR3 has 17 residues. Unmatched junction bases numbered 12, after V lost 0 bases and J lost 7 bases. The CDR3 loop is CASSLEGGRGVWNEQFF. CDR3 nucleotides: TGTGCCAGCAGCTTAGAAGGCGGGAGAGGTGTATGGAATGAGCAGTTCTTC.

This clonotype was counted ten times or more. This chain connects TRBV3-1 to TRBJ1-6; D not resolved. Per the germline V gene, CDR1 is LGHDT and CDR2 is YNNKEL (reference sequence). The CDR3 length is 16 residues. V shed 4 bases and J shed 0 bases, with 10 bases lying between them. Here the CDR3 reads CASSPRMSSYNSPLHF. The CDR3, as DNA: TGTGCCAGCAGCCCGAGAATGAGCTCCTATAATTCACCCCTCCACTTT.

V usage is TRBV11-1 and J usage is TRBJ2-7, with 13 bases matching TRBD2. V shed 5 bases, J shed 5 bases, and the junction held 9 bases outside the gene matches. The CDR3 loop spans 16 amino acids. The germline V gene encodes CDR1 SGHAT and CDR2 FQDESV (reference sequence). This CDR3 reads CASSLGLAGPPDEQYF. In nucleotides, the CDR3 is TGTGCCAGCAGCCTGGGACTAGCGGGACCACCGGACGAGCAGTACTTC.